A single sample gave rise to the 9 T cell receptor beta chains below, sequenced in a study of beta chain features in type 1 diabetes. Expressed TCRB transcripts were sequenced because the isolated RNA had all been reverse transcribed beforehand. Profiling relied on immunoSEQ multiplex PCR, and the TCRdb table lists in-frame clones only, not all of them. The sample lists some 410,000 clones, more than 9.5% occurring once. Material for sequencing was naive CD4+ T cells from blood. These TCRs come from a woman in her late teens or twenties in good health.

The V call is TRBV27, the J call TRBJ2-1; D gene unclear. Trimming stripped 8 bases from V and 4 bases from J, with 15 bases between. The CDR3 is 14 residues long. Germline V gives CDR1 MNHEY, CDR2 SMNVEV (reference sequence). For the CDR3, the DNA is TGTGCCAGCTCGCTAGAAAAAGCTTACAATGAGCAGTTCTTC. Translated, it gives CASSLEKAYNEQFF.

The chain recombines TRBV7-2 with TRBJ2-1; no definite D call. V lost 3 bases, J lost 1 base, and 10 bases lay in between. This CDR3 has 15 residues. Germline CDR1 reads SGHTA; CDR2 reads FQGNSA. Written as DNA, the CDR3 is TGTGCCAGCAGCTTTGCAGGCTGGTCCTACAATGAGCAGTTCTTC. Encoded protein: CASSFAGWSYNEQFF. The full variable domain, its missing parts supplied by reference TRBV7-2 and TRBJ2-1, is GAGVSQSPSNKVTEKGKDVELRCDPISGHTALYWYRQSLGQGLEFLIYFQGNSAPDKSGLPSDRFSAERTGGSVSTLTIQRTQQEDSAVYLCASSFAGWSYNEQFFGPGTRLTVL.

The V gene is TRBV7-2, the J gene TRBJ2-1, with D perhaps TRBD1 or TRBD2 (5 bases each). V was shortened by 5 bases and J by 8 bases, with 19 bases between the two germline ends. Germline V gene sequence: CDR1 SGHTA, CDR2 FQGNSA. This CDR3 has 15 amino acids. The DNA of the CDR3 is TGTGCCAGCAGCCTAGAGGGCAGGGTATTGGATGAGCAGTTCTTC. As protein: CASSLEGRVLDEQFF.

This clone appeared a few times. The J gene is TRBJ2-5, the V gene TRBV5-4; 9 bases map to TRBD1. The V gene end was trimmed by 4 bases and the J gene end by 3 bases; junction bases not matched to a gene: 7. This CDR3 comprises 15 residues. Germline loops: CDR1 SGHNT, CDR2 YYREEE (reference sequence). Here the CDR3 DNA reads TGTGCCAGCAGCCCGGGACAGGGACGAGAAGAGACCCAGTACTTC. The encoded protein is CASSPGQGREETQYF.

V is TRBV27 and J is TRBJ1-2; tentative D call: TRBD1 (6 bases). Germline CDR1 reads MNHEY; CDR2 reads SMNVEV (reference sequence). Trimming took 5 bases from V and 5 from J, leaving 12 bases between them. This CDR3 is built from 13 residues. CDR3 region: CASSQQGRYGYTF. As DNA, the CDR3 is TGTGCCAGCAGTCAACAGGGTCGATATGGCTACACCTTC.

The gene calls are TRBV6-5 and TRBJ2-7; D unresolved. CDR1 is MNHEY, CDR2 SVGAGI, per germline. Deletions cut 0 bases from V and 0 bases from J, with 12 bases between. The CDR3 is 16 residues long. The CDR3 reads CASSYSRGTSSYEQYV. The CDR3 DNA reads TGTGCCAGCAGTTACTCGAGAGGAACGAGCTCCTACGAGCAGTACGTC.

The chain carries TRBV9 and TRBJ1-2; 10 bases are a match to TRBD1. This CDR3 has 14 amino acids. Germline assignment: CDR1 SGDLS and CDR2 YYNGEE. The J segment lost 7 bases and the V segment lost 0 bases, leaving 3 bases of the junction unmatched. In DNA, the CDR3 is TGTGCCAGCAGCGTAGGTGGACAGGGGGTTGGCTACACCTTC. Amino acid sequence: CASSVGGQGVGYTF. The variable domain in full, with the rest retrieved from reference TRBV9 and TRBJ1-2, is DSGVTQTPKHLITATGQRVTLRCSPRSGDLSVYWYQQSLDQGLQFLIQYYNGEERAKGNILERFSAQQFPDLHSELNLSSLELGDSALYFCASSVGGQGVGYTFGSGTRLTVV.

The CDR3 is CASSSPATGGEYGYTF. Written as DNA, the CDR3 is TGTGCCAGCAGCTCCCCTGCGACAGGGGGCGAGTATGGCTACACCTTC. The chain joins TRBV7-9 to TRBJ1-2; 10 bases are a match to TRBD1. The germline V gene has CDR1 SEHNR and CDR2 FQNEAQ (reference sequence). This CDR3 contains 16 residues. Trimming removed 4 bases from V and 5 bases from J; junction bases left unmatched: 10. Complete variable domain (other parts from reference TRBV7-9 and TRBJ1-2): DTGVSQNPRHKITKRGQNVTFRCDPISEHNRLYWYRQTLGQGPEFLTYFQNEAQLEKSRLLSDRFSAERPKGSFSTLEIQRTEQGDSAMYLCASSSPATGGEYGYTFGSGTRLTVV.

This clone turned up a few times. The CDR3 protein is CASSPTGGKGNEQFF. In DNA, the CDR3 is TGTGCCAGCAGCCCCACAGGGGGTAAGGGGAATGAGCAGTTCTTC. The chain couples TRBV5-6 to TRBJ2-1; TRBD1 matches at 8 bases. The trim removed 4 bases at V and 7 bases at J, leaving 10 bases unmatched. Germline values: CDR1 SGHDT, CDR2 YYEEEE. This CDR3 has 15 residues.